Given below is one T cell receptor (beta chain) in context. Its antigen is unknown. V gave up 6 bases and J gave up 5 bases; unmatched junction bases: 12. CDR1 is LGHNA and CDR2 is YNFKEQ in the germline V gene. The CDR3 spans 16 residues. These data are taken from a study of graft-versus-host responses after intestinal transplantation. Study summary: As for transplant type, recipients had multivisceral, liver-intestinal, or isolated intestinal grafts. Findings and limits, study-wide: Researchers found peak circulating GvH clone levels linked to early post-transplant HvG declines. Marrow from the recipient contained GvH clones, some of which had appeared first in ileum or blood. Individuals carrying graft-donor T cell macrochimerism showed high graft-versus-host to host-versus-graft clonal ratios in allografts.

Produced via immunoSEQ multiplex PCR; TCRdb's table is partial and in-frame only. The sample lists 80,000 or so clones, roughly 90% occurring once. This TCR came from a human patient who received an intestinal transplant, so some T cells may come from the graft donor. The specimen comprised PBMCs, sampled 98 days after intestinal transplantation. The rearrangement links TRBV4-2 to TRBJ2-1, with 8 bases lining up with TRBD2. CDR3 nucleotide sequence: TGTGCCAGCAGTAGACGGCAGACTAGCGCTGACAATGAGCAGTTCTTC. Translation gives CASSRRQTSADNEQFF.